This TCR beta chain was profiled in a study of neurological immune-mediated disorders. This clonotype was counted ten times or more. TCRdb used MiXCR to reprocess the 5' RACE reads, holding one entry per CDR3 protein. The sample records 50,000 to 60,000 distinct CDR3 sequences, about 4% being singletons. V was pared by 3 bases and J by 2 bases, with 17 bases between. CDR1 is MNHNS and CDR2 is SASEGT in the germline V gene. The CDR3 is 17 amino acids. This sequence was found in a woman aged 40 to 49 with multiple sclerosis. The genes are TRBV6-1 and TRBJ1-5; D is ambiguous. The material sequenced was CD4+ T cells from blood. This chain's CDR3 is CASSEAAGRSGNQPQHF. The CDR3 bases are TGTGCCAGCAGTGAGGCGGCGGGCAGGTCTGGCAATCAGCCCCAGCATTTT.